This T cell receptor beta chain was identified during a study of cytomegalovirus exposure and HLA in healthy donors. Study-level information: Genotyping of more than 300 donors showed that roughly 80% belonged to the Caucasian-associated ancestry cluster.

The study, taken as a whole, reports: Under in vitro conditions, three CMV-associated chains were confirmed as specific for CMV antigens.

To note about this clone: Its cognate antigen is unknown.

60 Vbeta and 13 Jbeta primers were used in PCR. Generated by immunoSEQ multiplex PCR, the TCRdb table keeps only in-frame clones and is missing some. The table includes under 200,000 clones, approximately 74% detected once. The source of this sequence is a woman aged 30 to 39 in good health and CMV-seronegative. Sequencing was carried out using PBMCs.

The CDR3 sequence: CASSLSGQGADTQYF. CDR3 nucleotide sequence: TGTGCCAGCAGCTTATCCGGACAGGGGGCAGATACGCAGTATTTT. This chain links TRBV7-2 with TRBJ2-3; 10 nucleotides agree with TRBD1. Germline CDR1 is SGHTA and CDR2 is FQGNSA. The CDR3 is 15 residues long. The trim removed 2 bases at V and 4 bases at J, leaving 3 bases unmatched.